This entry concerns a single T cell receptor beta chain. Its antigen is undetermined. This sample stems from a study of shared clonotypes between healthy human individuals. Study-wide findings and caveats: Relative to their counterparts shared across all four donors, non-shared clonotypes exhibited diminished generation probabilities.

Naive CD8 cells were CD45RO-negative, positively selected for CCR7, excluding terminally differentiated effector memory CD45RA+ cells. The CDR3 sequence is 15 residues long. Trimming took 2 bases from V and 5 from J; bases not matched to a gene: 8. CDR1 and CDR2 from the germline V gene are MNHEY and SMNVEV (reference sequence). Under the authors' procedure: For the immunoSEQ data, sequences were junction-only without quality scores, so filtering differed. Only in-frame clones appear in the TCRdb table, and some are missing; sequencing was by immunoSEQ multiplex PCR. D and trimming come from the DNA, and the V and J calls and clone size come from that table. The table shows approximately 2,200,000 clones, with approximately 94% occurring only once.

The genes are TRBV27 and TRBJ2-7; 8 bases match TRBD2. The sequence was collected from a young man in good health. Some clones in this sample may be carry-over from other donors' samples. Sequencing input: naive CD8+ T cells from PBMCs. In nucleotides, the CDR3 is TGTGCCAGCAGTTTAAACTTGGGGACTAGGAACGAGCAGTACTTC. Translated: CASSLNLGTRNEQYF.